The entry below gives a single TCR beta chain sequence along with its context. Its antigen is unknown. CDR3 length: 14 amino acids. Germline CDR1 is MGHRA and CDR2 is YSYEKL. J lost 3 bases, V lost 10 bases, and 10 bases had no gene match. The sample belongs to a study of cytomegalovirus exposure and HLA in healthy donors. Regarding the study as a whole: Equally common other TCR beta chains were less clonally expanded than HLA-associated ones, a later analysis found.

With 60 Vbeta and 13 Jbeta primers, the PCR was carried out. Using immunoSEQ multiplex PCR, the repertoire was profiled, and TCRdb retains in-frame clones only, with some absent. The table lists around 190,000 clones, with over 0.75% in the top ten. This TCR was recovered from a woman in her 30s in good health and CMV-seropositive. Sequencing was carried out using PBMCs. The chain has TRBV4-1 and TRBJ2-5; 8 bases are shared with TRBD2. CDR3 nucleotides: TGCGCCAATTCAAAAGCGGGAGTTGAAGAGACCCAGTACTTC. This encodes CANSKAGVEETQYF.